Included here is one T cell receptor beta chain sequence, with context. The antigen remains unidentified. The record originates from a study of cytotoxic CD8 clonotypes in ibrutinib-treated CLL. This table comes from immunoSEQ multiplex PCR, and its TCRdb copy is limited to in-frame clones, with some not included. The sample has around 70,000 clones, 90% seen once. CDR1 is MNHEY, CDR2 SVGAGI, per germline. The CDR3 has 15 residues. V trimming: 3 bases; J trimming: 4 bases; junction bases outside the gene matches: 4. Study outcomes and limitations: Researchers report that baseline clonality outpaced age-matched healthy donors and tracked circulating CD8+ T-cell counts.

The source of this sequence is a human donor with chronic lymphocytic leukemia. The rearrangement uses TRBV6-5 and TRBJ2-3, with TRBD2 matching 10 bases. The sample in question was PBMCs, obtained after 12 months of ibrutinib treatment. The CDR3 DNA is TGTGCCAGCAGTTATCTAGCGGGAGAACCAGATACGCAGTATTTT. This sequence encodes CASSYLAGEPDTQYF.